The clone carrying this TCR beta chain appeared a few times. The data stem from a study of blood T cell repertoires in COVID-19. The wider study: T cells, B-cell-depleted T cells, or PBMCs provided the cDNA or gDNA that served as material.

Germline CDR1 reads MGHRA; CDR2 reads YSYEKL. This CDR3 spans 15 amino acids. The ends lost 2 bases at V and 6 bases at J; junction bases unmatched: 8. In the study's own analysis: Estimation of nucleated cell counts relied on the amplification of reference gene primers. Repertoires were generated with immunoSEQ multiplex PCR, while TCRdb's copy carries only in-frame clones and drops some. V and J calls and clone size are given by that table; D and trimming were obtained from the DNA. The table has 150,000 to 200,000 clones, about 80% seen once. Sequencing was carried out using peripheral blood. The TCR comes from a human donor with acute or convalescent COVID-19. The donor label of this sample is uncertain. The rearrangement uses TRBV4-1 and TRBJ2-7; TRBD1 agrees at 9 bases. The CDR3 sequence is CASSQYGTGMGEQYF. DNA of the CDR3: TGCGCCAGCAGCCAATACGGGACAGGGATGGGCGAGCAGTACTTC.